This TCR beta chain was obtained from a study of blood T cell repertoires in COVID-19. Study summary: Acute-phase and convalescent COVID-19 samples originated in the United States, Italy and Spain.

Authors' processing steps: It was from reference gene primer amplification that nucleated cell counts were estimated. The method was immunoSEQ multiplex PCR; TCRdb's version includes in-frame clones alone and lacks a portion of them. The V and J calls and clone size are taken from that table; D and trimming were inferred from the DNA. Of under 300,000 clones listed, 90% were seen once; the top ten hold around 3.5%. V lost 5 bases and J lost 3; bases outside the gene matches: 4. The CDR3 extends over 14 amino acids. The germline V gene has CDR1 SGHTA and CDR2 FQGTGA. Sequenced: peripheral blood. This receptor was taken from a woman in her forties with acute or convalescent COVID-19. This chain connects TRBV7-3 to TRBJ1-2, with 9 bases aligning to TRBD1. The CDR3 is CASSPDRGYYGYTF. DNA for the CDR3: TGTGCCAGCAGCCCGGACAGGGGATACTATGGCTACACCTTC.